The 19 T cell receptor beta chains reported below all come from one sample, sequenced in a study of early stage breast cancer tumors. Sequencing was performed with immunoSEQ multiplex PCR; in TCRdb, only in-frame clones are kept and a portion is missing. The sample carries tens of thousands of clones, about 78% recorded once. The specimen was blood. The receptors come from a person aged 50-59 years with breast cancer.

This chain links TRBV28 with TRBJ1-2, with TRBD1 as a possible D gene (6 bases). The germline V gene has CDR1 MDHEN and CDR2 SYDVKM. The CDR3 contains 16 residues. Between the trimmed V and J ends, which lost 5 bases and 0 bases, there was a span of 16 bases. This CDR3 is CASSPTGTRSNYGYTF. As DNA, the CDR3 is TGTGCCAGCAGTCCTACCGGGACACGTTCTAACTATGGCTACACCTTC.

V is TRBV27 and J is TRBJ1-2, with TRBD1 matching 9 bases. V lost 5 bases and J lost 6; bases outside the gene matches: 13. The germline gives CDR1 MNHEY, CDR2 SMNVEV (reference sequence). The CDR3 length is 16 residues. CDR3 sequence: CASSLYTGGGFDGYTF. The DNA of the CDR3 is TGTGCCAGCAGTCTCTACACAGGGGGCGGTTTTGATGGCTACACCTTC.

The chain is built from TRBV27 and TRBJ2-7; D is uncertain. The CDR3 sequence is 12 residues long. Germline V gives CDR1 MNHEY, CDR2 SMNVEV (reference sequence). V gave up 4 bases and J gave up 7 bases, with 11 bases separating them. The CDR3 sequence: CASSSPGSEQYF. The CDR3 DNA follows: TGTGCCAGCAGTTCACCCGGGTCAGAGCAGTACTTC.

The CDR3: CASSEGDGEQYF. CDR3 DNA: TGTGCCAGCAGCGAGGGTGACGGGGAGCAGTACTTC. The chain uses TRBV9 and TRBJ2-5; maybe TRBD2 (5 bases). The CDR3 is 12 residues long. The germline V gene encodes CDR1 SGDLS and CDR2 YYNGEE. Trimming shortened V by 3 bases and J by 11 bases, and 14 bases separated the two germline ends.

This clone occurred a few times. The rearrangement links TRBV7-2 to TRBJ2-2; a weak D match, TRBD2 (6 bases). The V and J ends lost 6 bases and 4 bases respectively, with 9 bases between them. CDR1 and CDR2 from the germline V gene are SGHTA and FQGNSA. The CDR3 length is 13 residues. CDR3 in amino acids: CASRAGSTGELFF. The DNA for the CDR3 is TGTGCCAGCAGAGCGGGTTCCACCGGGGAGCTGTTTTTT.

The rearrangement joins TRBV27 to TRBJ2-5; 12 bases fit TRBD2. Trimming at V came to 5 bases and at J to 3 bases, leaving 7 bases not matched to a gene. The CDR3 is 16 amino acids. Germline values: CDR1 MNHEY, CDR2 SMNVEV (reference sequence). Written as DNA, the CDR3 is TGTGCCAGCAGTCCGACTCTAGCGGGAGGGGAAGAGACCCAGTACTTC. Amino acids: CASSPTLAGGEETQYF.

This chain links TRBV27 with TRBJ2-1; 10 bases map to TRBD1. With 10 bases clipped from V and 7 bases from J, the junction kept 4 bases outside the gene matches. The CDR3 is made up of 12 amino acids. Germline V gene data show CDR1 as MNHEY and CDR2 as SMNVEV (reference sequence). CDR3 in DNA: TGTGCCACCTGGGACAGGGGAAATGAGCAGTTCTTC. Encoded protein: CATWDRGNEQFF.

This sequence joins TRBV27 and TRBJ2-2; unclear D gene. Deletions cut 0 bases from V and 6 bases from J, with 5 bases between. The CDR3 is 13 amino acids. Germline assignment: CDR1 MNHEY and CDR2 SMNVEV (reference sequence). The DNA for the CDR3 is TGTGCCAGCAGTTTATCGGGCCCCGGGGAGCTGTTTTTT. Translated: CASSLSGPGELFF.

V and J are TRBV7-8 and TRBJ2-4, with 8 bases lining up with TRBD1. Germline loops: CDR1 SGHVS, CDR2 FQNEAQ. CDR3 length: 17 amino acids. Trimming took 2 bases from V and 1 from J; bases not matched to a gene: 7. CDR3 in amino acids: CASSLNDRGLAKNIQYF. The CDR3 DNA is TGTGCCAGCAGCTTAAATGACAGGGGTCTCGCCAAAAACATTCAGTACTTC. Using reference TRBV7-8 and TRBJ2-4 for the parts outside the CDR3, the full variable domain is GAGVSQSPRYKVAKRGQDVALRCDPISGHVSLFWYQQALGQGPEFLTYFQNEAQLDKSGLPSDRFFAERPEGSVSTLKIQRTQQEDSAVYLCASSLNDRGLAKNIQYFGAGTRLSVL.

The chain has TRBV6-1 and TRBJ2-2; possible D gene TRBD1, 6 bases. The CDR3 spans 13 residues. Germline V gene sequence: CDR1 MNHNS, CDR2 SASEGT. V dropped 11 bases and J dropped 1 base, with 11 bases sitting between them. The CDR3 loop reads CALGHRNTGELFF. The CDR3 nucleotides read TGTGCCTTGGGACACCGGAACACCGGGGAGCTGTTTTTT.

The V gene is TRBV5-4, the J gene TRBJ2-2, with TRBD2 as a possible D gene (6 bases). CDR1 and CDR2 from the germline V gene are SGHNT and YYREEE (reference sequence). This CDR3 spans 16 amino acids. Trimming left V 4 bases short and J 7 bases short, with 20 bases between. The CDR3 DNA reads as TGTGCCAGCAGCCCCGCAGCGGGTCATGGGGGCGGGGAGCTGTTTTTT. Its translation is CASSPAAGHGGGELFF.

This chain links TRBV18 with TRBJ2-7; D ambiguous. Germline V gives CDR1 KGHSH, CDR2 LQKENI. CDR3 size: 14 residues. Trimming left V 1 base short and J 1 base short, with 8 bases between. The CDR3 DNA sequence: TGTGCCAGCTCACCACATCCGGGTTCCTACGAGCAGTACGTC. Amino acids: CASSPHPGSYEQYV.

The chain is built from TRBV29-1 and TRBJ1-1, with D hard to call. CDR1 SQVTM and CDR2 ANQGSEA come from the germline V gene. V was trimmed by 7 bases and J by 4 bases, leaving 16 bases between them. CDR3 length: 13 residues. In DNA form, the CDR3 reads TGCAGCGCCCAACAGCCTCAGGTCACTGAAGCTTTCTTT. Its translation is CSAQQPQVTEAFF.

The rearrangement joins TRBV5-1 to TRBJ2-2; TRBD1 aligns across 7 bases. This CDR3 region has 16 residues. CDR1 is SGHRS and CDR2 is YFSETQ in the germline V gene. Unmatched junction bases numbered 6, after V lost 4 bases and J lost 0 bases. CDR3 amino acids: CASSAGQVANTGELFF. The CDR3, as DNA: TGCGCCAGCAGCGCCGGACAGGTCGCGAACACCGGGGAGCTGTTTTTT.

The chain combines TRBV5-1 with TRBJ2-7, with 10 bases that match TRBD1. Trimming took 2 bases from V and 1 from J; bases not matched to a gene: 9. The length of the CDR3 is 17 residues. Per the germline V gene, CDR1 is SGHRS and CDR2 is YFSETQ. CDR3 nucleotide sequence: TGCGCCAGCAGCTTTTCTCCACCGGGACAGGGGTCCTACGAGCAGTACTTC. It translates to CASSFSPPGQGSYEQYF.

The rearrangement links TRBV7-2 to TRBJ2-1; D is unresolved. The CDR3 is 14 amino acids. V lost 7 bases and J 5 bases, leaving 15 bases between the germline ends. CDR1 SGHTA and CDR2 FQGNSA come from the germline V gene. CDR3 DNA: TGTGCCAGCATCGATTTAGTTTCCCACAATGAGCAGTTCTTC. Its translation: CASIDLVSHNEQFF. Drawing the rest from reference TRBV7-2 and TRBJ2-1, the complete variable domain is GAGVSQSPSNKVTEKGKDVELRCDPISGHTALYWYRQSLGQGLEFLIYFQGNSAPDKSGLPSDRFSAERTGGSVSTLTIQRTQQEDSAVYLCASIDLVSHNEQFFGPGTRLTVL.

The V call is TRBV6-5, the J call TRBJ1-6; 7 nucleotides match TRBD1. The V gene end was trimmed by 5 bases and the J gene end by 8 bases; junction bases not matched to a gene: 9. The CDR3 is 15 residues long. Germline assignment: CDR1 MNHEY and CDR2 SVGAGI. CDR3: CASSTDRENDSPLHF. Written as DNA, the CDR3 is TGTGCCAGCAGTACTGACAGGGAGAATGATTCACCCCTCCACTTT.

Here the CDR3 reads CASSLVASGSLGTGELFF. Written as DNA, the CDR3 is TGTGCCAGCAGCTTAGTGGCTAGCGGGAGCCTTGGTACCGGGGAGCTGTTTTTT. This sequence joins TRBV7-6 and TRBJ2-2, with 10 bases that match TRBD2. The CDR3 length is 18 residues. Germline V CDR1 and CDR2: SGHVS, FNYEAQ. J lost 5 bases, V lost 1 base, and 10 bases had no gene match.

The V and J genes are TRBV7-2 and TRBJ2-5, with 7 bases that match TRBD1. Germline V lookup: CDR1 SGHTA, CDR2 FQGNSA. CDR3 size: 13 residues. J gave up 4 bases and V 4 bases, and 3 bases lay outside the gene matches. The CDR3 reads CASSSDRAETQYF. The CDR3, as DNA: TGTGCCAGCAGCTCCGACAGGGCAGAGACCCAGTACTTC.